Following are 9 T cell receptor beta chains from one sample sequenced in a study of OX40 agonist ivuxolimab in advanced cancers. Sequenced by immunoSEQ multiplex PCR; TCRdb stores in-frame clones only, minus some. Among tens of thousands of clones listed, roughly 92% were seen once. Here the sequenced sample was CD4+ or CD8+ T cells sorted from blood, taken in a trial of the OX40 agonist ivuxolimab. These receptors originate from an adult with an advanced solid tumor such as melanoma, head and neck, liver or kidney cancer.

The sample holds one count of this clone. This rearrangement joins TRBV12-2 to TRBJ2-7; the table gives TRBD1 as D, unverified against the DNA. TRBV12-2 corresponds to a pseudogene. The CDR3 is 14 amino acids. The CDR3 spells CASRLVQGVCEQYF. The CDR3 bases are TGTGCAAGTCGCTTAGTGCAGGGGGTCTGCGAGCAGTACTTC.

The chain recombines TRBV11-2 with TRBJ2-7, with 8 nucleotides matching TRBD1. The germline V gene encodes CDR1 SGHAT and CDR2 FQNNGV. Trimming at V came to 5 bases and at J to 6 bases, leaving 12 bases not matched to a gene. The CDR3 runs 15 residues. CDR3 in amino acids: CASSPTTGERLEQYF. CDR3 bases: TGTGCCAGCAGCCCGACGACAGGGGAGAGGCTCGAGCAGTACTTC.

This chain connects TRBV2 to TRBJ1-5; possibly TRBD1 for D (5 bases). The V gene lost 6 bases and the J gene lost 2 bases, with 11 bases spanning the gap. The germline CDR1 and CDR2 sequences are SNHLY and FYNNEI. The CDR3 loop spans 14 amino acids. CDR3: CASSPSGRNQPQHF. Here the CDR3 DNA reads TGTGCCAGCAGCCCATCGGGACGCAATCAGCCCCAGCATTTT.

The chain recombines TRBV5-5 with TRBJ1-2, with 10 bases lining up with TRBD1. From germline, CDR1 is SGHKS and CDR2 YYEKEE (reference sequence). The CDR3 length is 17 residues. V trimming: 4 bases; J trimming: 4 bases; junction bases outside the gene matches: 13. The CDR3: CASSLRDRGGETYGYTF. The CDR3, as DNA: TGTGCCAGCAGCCTCCGGGACAGGGGAGGGGAGACCTATGGCTACACCTTC.

This chain connects TRBV7-6 to TRBJ2-3; the match to TRBD2 covers 10 bases. V lost 0 bases, J lost 4 bases, and 1 base stayed unmatched. The CDR3 covers 15 residues. Germline CDR1 SGHVS, CDR2 FNYEAQ. In nucleotides, the CDR3 is TGTGCCAGCAGCTTAGCTAGCGGGGGGTCAGATACGCAGTATTTT. This codes for CASSLASGGSDTQYF.

V and J are TRBV30 and TRBJ2-7; possibly TRBD1 for D (5 bases). Per germline, CDR1 GTSNPN and CDR2 SVGIG (reference sequence). The CDR3 extends over 13 amino acids. The ends were cut back, 2 bases at V and 6 bases at J, with 14 bases in the middle. This chain's CDR3 is CAWSLGVLGEQYF. Written as DNA, the CDR3 is TGTGCCTGGAGTTTAGGGGTACTGGGCGAGCAGTACTTC.

The chain combines TRBV5-1 with TRBJ2-3; no clear D gene. The CDR3 totals 17 residues. V lost 4 bases and J 0 bases, leaving 18 bases between the germline ends. Germline V gives CDR1 SGHRS, CDR2 YFSETQ. CDR3 sequence: CASSPGSLGVSTDTQYF. The CDR3 DNA sequence: TGCGCCAGCAGCCCCGGCTCTCTGGGCGTGAGCACAGATACGCAGTATTTT.

The CDR3 DNA sequence: TGCGCCAGCAGCCCCACGGGACAGCTAATAAACAATGAGCAGTTCTTC. Encoded protein: CASSPTGQLINNEQFF. This chain joins TRBV5-1 and TRBJ2-1, with 7 bases matching TRBD1. With V trimmed by 4 bases and J by 5 bases, 12 bases remained unmatched. CDR3 size: 16 residues. CDR1 is SGHRS and CDR2 is YFSETQ in the germline V gene.

CDR3 residues: CASRRQTGEQYF. The CDR3 coding sequence is TGTGCCAGCAGACGACAGACAGGTGAGCAGTACTTC. This rearrangement joins TRBV28 to TRBJ2-7; D is perhaps TRBD1 (6 bases). Between the trimmed V and J ends, which lost 6 bases and 7 bases, there was a span of 13 bases. Germline V gene sequence: CDR1 MDHEN, CDR2 SYDVKM. The CDR3 is 12 residues long.